The 27 T cell receptor beta chains below come from one sample, sequenced in a study of T cells after yellow fever vaccination. TCRdb recomputed calls from the 5' RACE reads with MiXCR, one row per CDR3 protein. The sample shows 300,000 to 400,000 distinct CDR3 sequences, around 3.9% of them seen only once. The specimen was PBMCs, collected 5 days after the yellow fever booster vaccination. The receptors shown here come from a man aged 18 to 30 who received the YFV17D yellow fever vaccine.

This clonotype was found many times. The chain recombines TRBV5-1 with TRBJ2-5; perhaps TRBD1 as D (6 bases). V shed 3 bases and J shed 5 bases, with 14 bases lying between them. The CDR3 runs to 14 residues. Per the germline V gene, CDR1 is SGHRS and CDR2 is YFSETQ. CDR3 amino acids: CASSSTLRGETQYF. The CDR3 region has the DNA TGCGCCAGCAGCTCCACCTTGAGGGGGGAGACCCAGTACTTC.

This clonotype was found a few times. The chain is built from TRBV6-1 and TRBJ2-2, with 9 bases that match TRBD2. V dropped 5 bases and J dropped 7; count of bases not matched to a gene: 5. This CDR3 contains 14 residues. The V gene's germline CDR1 is MNHNS and CDR2 SASEGT. Here the CDR3 reads CASSWTSAGGELFF. Here the CDR3 DNA reads TGTGCCAGCAGTTGGACTAGCGCGGGCGGGGAGCTGTTTTTT.

The V and J genes are TRBV7-2 and TRBJ2-7; weak D call: TRBD1 (5 bases). This CDR3 has 14 amino acids. Looked up from germline, CDR1 is SGHTA and CDR2 is FQGNSA. V was trimmed by 7 bases and J by 1 base, leaving 14 bases between them. Here the CDR3 DNA reads TGTGCCAGCAAAGAGACAGCCCGTTCCTACGAGCAGTACGTC. Translation gives CASKETARSYEQYV.

This clonotype was observed many times. The chain is built from TRBV5-1 and TRBJ2-6; no clear D gene. Germline loops: CDR1 SGHRS, CDR2 YFSETQ. The CDR3 spans 16 residues. The germline V and J ends were trimmed by 6 bases and 0 bases, with 13 bases remaining between them. CDR3 in amino acids: CASTTTRYSGANVLTF. For the CDR3, the DNA is TGCGCCAGCACCACGACCCGGTACTCTGGGGCCAACGTCCTGACTTTC.

This clonotype was seen many times. The V and J genes are TRBV6-6 and TRBJ2-3; D unclear. Germline-derived CDR1 and CDR2 are MNHNY and SVGAGI (reference sequence). Trimming left V 0 bases short and J 11 bases short, with 12 bases between. The CDR3 contains 13 residues. The CDR3 region has the DNA TGTGCCAGCAGTTACTCGATTTCAGATTTGCAGTATTTT. Encoded protein: CASSYSISDLQYF.

This clonotype was seen only a few times. The chain is built from TRBV5-5 and TRBJ1-2; D remains unclear. This CDR3 is 14 amino acids long. From germline, CDR1 is SGHKS and CDR2 YYEKEE (reference sequence). Deletions cut 1 base from V and 3 bases from J, with 10 bases between. The CDR3 DNA reads TGTGCCAGCAGCTTGTTAGCAGAATACTATGGCTACACCTTC. This encodes CASSLLAEYYGYTF. Combining the CDR3 with reference TRBV5-5 and TRBJ1-2 gives the whole variable domain DAGVTQSPTHLIKTRGQQVTLRCSPISGHKSVSWYQQVLGQGPQFIFQYYEKEERGRGNFPDRFSARQFPNYSSELNVNALLLGDSALYLCASSLLAEYYGYTFGSGTRLTVV.

This clonotype has ten or more counts. This chain uses TRBV20-1 with TRBJ2-5; 8 positions agree with TRBD2. CDR3 length: 17 residues. Germline V gives CDR1 DFQATT, CDR2 SNEGSKA (reference sequence). The J segment lost 4 bases and the V segment lost 6 bases, leaving 19 bases of the junction unmatched. The CDR3 coding sequence is TGCAGTGCGAACACAATAGCGGGACTAGTGGTGGGAGAGACCCAGTACTTC. Its translation: CSANTIAGLVVGETQYF.

This clonotype was seen repeatedly, ten times or more. The chain uses TRBV5-4 and TRBJ1-1; 9 bases match TRBD1. This CDR3 has 16 residues. Trimming cost V 3 bases and J 5 bases; bases outside gene matches: 11. From germline, CDR1 is SGHNT and CDR2 YYREEE (reference sequence). The CDR3 nucleotides are TGTGCCAGCAGCTCCACGACCCCGACAGGGGGGACTGAAGCTTTCTTT. Residues: CASSSTTPTGGTEAFF.

This clonotype was counted a few times. The rearrangement uses TRBV15 and TRBJ2-1, with a tentative D call TRBD2 (6 bases). CDR1 and CDR2 (germline): LNHNV, YYDKDF (reference sequence). The V and J ends lost 5 bases and 3 bases respectively, with 20 bases between them. The CDR3 totals 17 residues. CDR3 sequence reads: CATSPSSGRTFYNEQFF. DNA for the CDR3: TGTGCCACCAGCCCCAGTTCGGGGAGGACCTTCTACAATGAGCAGTTCTTC.

The chain carries TRBV25-1 and TRBJ2-2; D is perhaps TRBD1 (7 bases). Germline V CDR1 and CDR2: MGHDK, SYGVNS. This CDR3 spans 15 amino acids. Trimming took off 6 bases at V and 7 bases at J, with 18 bases between the two ends. This CDR3 reads CASSPPRGAVGELFF. CDR3 coding DNA: TGTGCCAGCAGCCCTCCCAGGGGGGCGGTCGGGGAGCTGTTTTTT.

This clonotype showed up many times. The chain carries TRBV7-8 and TRBJ2-2; D not resolved. Germline CDR1 SGHVS, CDR2 FQNEAQ. CDR3 length equals 12 residues. V shed 0 bases and J shed 9 bases, with 5 bases lying between them. CDR3 nucleotide sequence: TGTGCCAGCAGCTTAGCAGTATGGGAGCTGTTTTTT. Its translation is CASSLAVWELFF.

Only a few counts were recorded for this clonotype. The V gene is TRBV12-3 or TRBV12-4, the J gene TRBJ2-1; weak D call: TRBD2 (6 bases). This CDR3 is 14 amino acids long. The germline V and J ends were trimmed by 2 bases and 7 bases, with 12 bases remaining between them. CDR3 region: CASSLPGLKNEQFF. In DNA form, the CDR3 reads TGTGCCAGCAGTTTACCGGGACTTAAAAATGAGCAGTTCTTC.

This clonotype was counted only a few times. The chain couples TRBV29-1 to TRBJ1-5, with a weak D call TRBD1 (5 bases). Germline loops: CDR1 SQVTM, CDR2 ANQGSEA. This CDR3 comprises 14 residues. V was cut by 5 bases and J by 5 bases, with 16 bases left in between. In DNA, the CDR3 is TGCAGCGTTACCCAGGGCCACCGGGATCAGCCCCAGCATTTT. Translated: CSVTQGHRDQPQHF.

This rearrangement joins TRBV7-8 to TRBJ1-1; D is possibly TRBD1 (5 bases). The CDR3 sequence is 14 residues long. V was cut by 5 bases and J by 2 bases, with 12 bases left in between. Germline-derived CDR1 and CDR2 are SGHVS and FQNEAQ. The CDR3 region is CASSGQGFNTEAFF. In nucleotides, the CDR3 is TGTGCCAGCAGCGGTCAGGGATTCAACACTGAAGCTTTCTTT.

The chain carries TRBV12-3 or TRBV12-4 and TRBJ2-1; D is perhaps TRBD2 (6 bases). The CDR3 totals 17 residues. Trimming cost V 6 bases and J 9 bases, with 27 bases left between them. The CDR3 coding sequence is TGTGCCAGCAGACTCCGACGCGGGGTCTTCTCTTCGGGTGAGCAGTTCTTC. It translates to CASRLRRGVFSSGEQFF.

This clonotype has a handful of counts. V and J are TRBV29-1 and TRBJ2-1; 9 positions match TRBD1. There are 14 residues in the CDR3. The germline gives CDR1 SQVTM, CDR2 ANQGSEA. After removal of 4 bases from V and 7 bases from J, the junction contained 8 bases not matched to a gene. The CDR3 nucleotides read TGCAGCGTTGGGGGGACAGGGTCGAGGAATGAGCAGTTCTTC. This codes for CSVGGTGSRNEQFF.

The chain carries TRBV19 and TRBJ1-2, with a weak D call TRBD1 (5 bases). The CDR3 is made up of 12 amino acids. From germline, CDR1 is LNHDA and CDR2 SQIVND (reference sequence). With 3 bases removed from V and 4 bases from J, the gap between germline ends came to 6 bases. CDR3 in amino acids: CASSIDSYGYTF. The CDR3 coding sequence is TGTGCCAGTAGTATTGACAGCTATGGCTACACCTTC.

In its sample, this clonotype was seen many times. The gene calls are TRBV20-1 and TRBJ2-7, with TRBD2 matching over 10 bases. Germline assignment: CDR1 DFQATT and CDR2 SNEGSKA (reference sequence). This CDR3 contains 14 residues. V shed 6 bases and J 6 bases; nucleotides not matched to a gene: 11. The CDR3 DNA sequence: TGCAGTGCCGAGAGCGGGGGGGCCTCCCCCGAGCAGTACTTC. Translation gives CSAESGGASPEQYF.

This clonotype has more than one count but fewer than ten. The chain has TRBV7-2 and TRBJ2-3, with 10 bases lining up with TRBD2. Germline V gives CDR1 SGHTA, CDR2 FQGNSA. CDR3 length: 16 residues. J was trimmed by 2 bases and V by 5 bases; bases with no gene match: 7. The CDR3 region is CASSPQAGGPTDTQYF. CDR3 DNA: TGTGCCAGCAGCCCCCAAGCGGGGGGGCCCACAGATACGCAGTATTTT. The entire variable domain, with the rest obtained from reference TRBV7-2 and TRBJ2-3, is as follows: GAGVSQSPSNKVTEKGKDVELRCDPISGHTALYWYRQSLGQGLEFLIYFQGNSAPDKSGLPSDRFSAERTGGSVSTLTIQRTQQEDSAVYLCASSPQAGGPTDTQYFGPGTRLTVL.

This clonotype was observed at least ten times. The rearrangement uses TRBV7-2 and TRBJ1-3; no firm D call. Trimming shortened V by 5 bases and J by 0 bases, and 8 bases separated the two germline ends. In germline, CDR1 is SGHTA, CDR2 FQGNSA. The CDR3 is 14 residues long. CDR3 DNA sequence: TGTGCCAGCAGCCCCAGTAGCTCTGGAAACACCATATATTTT. It encodes CASSPSSSGNTIYF. Looking up the rest from reference TRBV7-2 and TRBJ1-3 gives the full variable domain: GAGVSQSPSNKVTEKGKDVELRCDPISGHTALYWYRQSLGQGLEFLIYFQGNSAPDKSGLPSDRFSAERTGGSVSTLTIQRTQQEDSAVYLCASSPSSSGNTIYFGEGSWLTVV.

The chain combines TRBV25-1 with TRBJ2-1, with TRBD1 matching over 11 bases. Per the germline V gene, CDR1 is MGHDK and CDR2 is SYGVNS. The CDR3 length is 13 residues. CDR3 amino acids: CATTGTGGDEQFF. The CDR3 nucleotides are TGTGCAACAACCGGGACAGGGGGAGATGAGCAGTTCTTC.

The V and J genes are TRBV18 and TRBJ2-2; D is perhaps TRBD1 or TRBD2 (5 bases each). CDR1 and CDR2 (germline): KGHSH, LQKENI. Trimming left V 0 bases short and J 4 bases short, with 9 bases between. This CDR3 is 15 amino acids long. CDR3 sequence reads: CASSPPGRGTGELFF. The CDR3 DNA reads TGTGCCAGCTCACCACCGGGACGCGGCACCGGGGAGCTGTTTTTT.

This clonotype turned up a few times. The J gene is TRBJ2-7, the V gene TRBV20-1, with D possibly TRBD1 on 5 matching bases. The length of the CDR3 is 14 residues. Deletions cut 0 bases from V and 1 base from J, with 10 bases between. Germline V gives CDR1 DFQATT, CDR2 SNEGSKA (reference sequence). CDR3 in amino acids: CSARDQGGSYEQYF. The DNA for the CDR3 is TGCAGTGCTAGAGATCAGGGTGGGTCCTACGAGCAGTACTTC.

This clonotype was picked up a small number of times. The CDR3 nucleotides are TGTGCCAGCTCGCAATATCAGCTAGAGACCCAGTACTTC. It encodes CASSQYQLETQYF. The gene calls are TRBV18 and TRBJ2-5; unclear D gene. V dropped 6 bases and J dropped 4 bases, with 12 bases sitting between them. The CDR3 is made up of 13 amino acids. Germline lookup yields CDR1 KGHSH and CDR2 LQKENI.

This clonotype has a handful of counts. The chain is built from TRBV5-1 and TRBJ2-7; the D call may be TRBD1 or TRBD2 (6 bases each). Germline V gene data show CDR1 as SGHRS and CDR2 as YFSETQ. The CDR3 runs 15 residues. Trimming took off 0 bases at V and 5 bases at J, with 15 bases between the two ends. The CDR3 region has the DNA TGCGCCAGCAGCTTGGGAGGGCTAGGGGGGAACGAGCAGTACTTC. Translating it yields CASSLGGLGGNEQYF.

The CDR3 DNA is TGTGCCAGCAGCTTGGGACGATACTACGAGCAGTACTTC. Translation gives CASSLGRYYEQYF. The chain combines TRBV5-6 with TRBJ2-7; D gene uncertain. Germline assignment: CDR1 SGHDT and CDR2 YYEEEE. This CDR3 has 13 residues. Trimming pared 0 bases from V and 3 bases from J, leaving 7 bases between. Full variable domain (remainder filled in from reference TRBV5-6 and TRBJ2-7): DAGVTQSPTHLIKTRGQQVTLRCSPKSGHDTVSWYQQALGQGPQFIFQYYEEEERQRGNFPDRFSGHQFPNYSSELNVNALLLGDSALYLCASSLGRYYEQYFGPGTRLTVT.

The gene calls are TRBV5-1 and TRBJ2-5; 11 bases are a match to TRBD2. Trimming removed 4 bases from V and 5 bases from J; junction bases left unmatched: 4. In germline, CDR1 is SGHRS, CDR2 YFSETQ. There are 14 residues in the CDR3. As DNA, the CDR3 is TGCGCCAGCAGCCCAAGGACTAGCGGGGAGACCCAGTACTTC. Amino acids: CASSPRTSGETQYF. The entire variable domain, with the rest obtained from reference TRBV5-1 and TRBJ2-5, is as follows: KAGVTQTPRYLIKTRGQQVTLSCSPISGHRSVSWYQQTPGQGLQFLFEYFSETQRNKGNFPGRFSGRQFSNSRSEMNVSTLELGDSALYLCASSPRTSGETQYFGPGTRLLVL.